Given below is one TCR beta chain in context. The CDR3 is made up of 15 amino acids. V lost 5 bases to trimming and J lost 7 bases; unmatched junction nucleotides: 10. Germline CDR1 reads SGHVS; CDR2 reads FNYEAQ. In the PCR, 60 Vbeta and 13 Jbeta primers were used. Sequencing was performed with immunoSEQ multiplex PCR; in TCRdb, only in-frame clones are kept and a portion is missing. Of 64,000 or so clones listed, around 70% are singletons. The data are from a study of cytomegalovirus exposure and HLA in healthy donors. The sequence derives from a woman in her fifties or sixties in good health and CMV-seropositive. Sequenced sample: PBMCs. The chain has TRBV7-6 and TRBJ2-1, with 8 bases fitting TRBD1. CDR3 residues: CASSPGGKGINEQFF. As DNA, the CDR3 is TGTGCCAGCAGCCCAGGGGGCAAAGGAATTAATGAGCAGTTCTTC.